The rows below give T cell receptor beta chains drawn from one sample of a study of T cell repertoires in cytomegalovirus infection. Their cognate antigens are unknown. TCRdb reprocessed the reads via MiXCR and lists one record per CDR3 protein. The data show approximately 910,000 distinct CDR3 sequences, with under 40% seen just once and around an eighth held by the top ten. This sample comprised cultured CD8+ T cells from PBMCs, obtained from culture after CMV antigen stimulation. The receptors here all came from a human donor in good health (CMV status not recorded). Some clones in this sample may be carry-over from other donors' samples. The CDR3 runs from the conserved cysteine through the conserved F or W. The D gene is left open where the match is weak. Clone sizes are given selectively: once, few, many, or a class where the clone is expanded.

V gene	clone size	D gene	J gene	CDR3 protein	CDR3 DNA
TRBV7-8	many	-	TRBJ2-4	CASSWGGNQYF	TGTGCCAGCAGCTGGGGAGGTAATCAGTACTTC
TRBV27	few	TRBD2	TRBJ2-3	CASSLLAVTDTQYF	TGTGCCAGCAGTTTACTAGCGGTCACAGATACGCAGTATTTT
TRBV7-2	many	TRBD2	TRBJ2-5	CASSETGTIPHQETQYF	TGTGCCAGCAGCGAAACCGGGACTATCCCCCACCAAGAGACCCAGTACTTC
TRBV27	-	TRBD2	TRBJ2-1	CASSLDAGGPNEQFF	TGTGCCAGCAGTTTAGACGCGGGGGGGCCAAATGAGCAGTTCTTC
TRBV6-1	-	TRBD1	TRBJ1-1	CASRTGSPEAFF	TGTGCCAGCAGGACAGGGTCCCCTGAAGCTTTCTTT
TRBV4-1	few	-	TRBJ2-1	CASSQNNNEQFF	TGCGCCAGCAGCCAAAACAACAATGAGCAGTTCTTC
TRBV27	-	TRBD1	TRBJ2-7	CASSLTGTGNYEQYF	TGTGCCAGCAGTTTAACCGGGACAGGGAATTACGAGCAGTACTTC
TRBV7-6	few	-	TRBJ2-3	CASSLALDSSTDTQYF	TGTGCCAGCAGCTTAGCGTTAGACAGTTCCACAGATACGCAGTATTTT
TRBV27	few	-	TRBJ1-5	CASSLSTPGEMSNQPQHF	TGTGCCAGCAGTTTATCGACGCCAGGGGAAATGTCGAATCAGCCCCAGCATTTT
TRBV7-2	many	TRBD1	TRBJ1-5	CASSLTGGRNQPQHF	TGTGCCAGCAGTCTGACAGGGGGCAGGAATCAGCCCCAGCATTTT
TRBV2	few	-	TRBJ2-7	CASSERQFYEQYF	TGTGCCAGCAGTGAACGGCAGTTCTACGAGCAGTACTTC
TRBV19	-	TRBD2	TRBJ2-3	CASSGLLAGVTDTQYF	TGTGCCAGTAGTGGCCTACTAGCGGGGGTCACAGATACGCAGTATTTT
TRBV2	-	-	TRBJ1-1	CASIYRVFEAFF	TGTGCCAGCATTTACAGGGTTTTTGAAGCTTTCTTT
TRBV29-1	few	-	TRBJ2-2	CSVVGQNTGELFF	TGCAGCGTTGTCGGACAGAACACCGGGGAGCTGTTTTTT
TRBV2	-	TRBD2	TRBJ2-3	CTRLAELTDTQYF	TGTACCAGACTAGCCGAACTCACAGATACGCAGTATTTT
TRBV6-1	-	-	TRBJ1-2	CASSDRGNSGYTF	TGTGCCAGCAGTGACAGGGGAAACTCTGGCTACACCTTC
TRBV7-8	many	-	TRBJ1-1	CASSLALSEAFF	TGTGCCAGCAGCTTAGCTCTATCAGAAGCTTTCTTT
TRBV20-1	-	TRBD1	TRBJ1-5	CSATGTGGGGQPQHF	TGCAGTGCTACCGGGACAGGGGGCGGAGGTCAGCCCCAGCATTTT
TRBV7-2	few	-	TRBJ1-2	CASSLVATAVYGYTF	TGTGCCAGCAGCTTAGTAGCGACAGCGGTCTATGGCTACACCTTC
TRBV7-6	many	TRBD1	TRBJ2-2	CASSSDRVRDGELFF	TGTGCCAGCAGCTCGGACAGGGTTCGAGACGGGGAGCTGTTTTTT
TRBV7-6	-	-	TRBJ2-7	CASSPRDILYEQYF	TGTGCCAGCAGCCCCCGGGACATTTTGTACGAGCAGTACTTC
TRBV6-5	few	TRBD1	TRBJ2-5	CASSEDRGVLKTQYF	TGTGCCAGCAGTGAGGACAGGGGCGTTTTGAAGACCCAGTACTTC
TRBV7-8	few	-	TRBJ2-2	CASSSYLSTGELFF	TGTGCCAGCAGCTCTTACCTTTCGACCGGGGAGCTGTTTTTT
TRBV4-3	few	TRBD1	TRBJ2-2	CASSQDFEGGDTGELFF	TGCGCCAGCAGCCAAGATTTTGAAGGGGGCGACACCGGGGAGCTGTTTTTT
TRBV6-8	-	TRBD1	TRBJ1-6	CASSRTGTSPLHF	TGTGCCAGCAGCCGGACAGGAACTTCACCCCTCCACTTT
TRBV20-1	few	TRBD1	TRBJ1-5	CSALTGGQRLSNQPQHF	TGCAGTGCTCTTACAGGGGGCCAGCGTCTTAGCAATCAGCCCCAGCATTTT
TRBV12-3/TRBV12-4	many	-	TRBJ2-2	CASRRNTGELFF	TGTGCCAGCAGGCGGAACACCGGGGAGCTGTTTTTT
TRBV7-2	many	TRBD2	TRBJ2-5	CASSLAGGGAQETQYF	TGTGCCAGCAGCTTAGCGGGCGGGGGGGCACAAGAGACCCAGTACTTC
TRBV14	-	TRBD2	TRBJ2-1	CASSETTSVKFF	TGTGCCAGCAGCGAGACAACTAGCGTCAAGTTCTTC
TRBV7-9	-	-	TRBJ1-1	CASSDVMPAFF	TGTGCCAGCAGCGACGTCATGCCGGCTTTCTTT
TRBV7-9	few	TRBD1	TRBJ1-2	CASSQTPGQGVPNYGYTF	TGTGCCAGCAGCCAGACTCCTGGACAGGGGGTACCCAACTATGGCTACACCTTC
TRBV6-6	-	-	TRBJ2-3	CASSYGKGTPQYF	TGTGCCAGCAGTTACGGCAAGGGGACTCCGCAGTATTTT
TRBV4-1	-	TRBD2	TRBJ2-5	CASSQQTSGGQETQYF	TGCGCCAGCAGCCAACAGACTAGCGGGGGGCAAGAGACCCAGTACTTC
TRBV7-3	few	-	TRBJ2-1	CASSFTGEAWQFF	TGTGCCAGCAGCTTTACAGGGGAGGCCTGGCAGTTCTTC
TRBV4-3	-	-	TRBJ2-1	CASSHYKGLVPNNEQFF	TGCGCCAGCAGCCATTATAAAGGGCTAGTCCCGAACAATGAGCAGTTCTTC
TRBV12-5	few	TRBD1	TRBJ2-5	CASGMTGGETQYF	TGTGCTAGTGGCATGACAGGGGGAGAGACCCAGTACTTC
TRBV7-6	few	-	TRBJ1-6	CASSLGQLYNSPLHF	TGTGCCAGCAGCTTAGGACAGCTCTATAATTCACCCCTCCACTTT
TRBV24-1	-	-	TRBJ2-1	CATSDPTGNNEQFF	TGTGCCACCAGTGATCCTACAGGGAACAATGAGCAGTTCTTC
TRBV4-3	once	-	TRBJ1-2	CASSQAAGDYGYTF	TGCGCCAGCAGCCAAGCTGCGGGCGACTATGGCTACACCTTC
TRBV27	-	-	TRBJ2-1	CASSTLGPEQFF	TGTGCCAGCAGTACACTAGGTCCTGAGCAGTTCTTC
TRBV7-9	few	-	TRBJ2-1	CASSPRGRESYNEQFF	TGTGCCAGCAGCCCTCGAGGCAGGGAGTCCTACAATGAGCAGTTCTTC
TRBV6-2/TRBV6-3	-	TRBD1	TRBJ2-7	CTSSPDRGIGYEQYF	TGTACCAGCAGTCCCGACAGGGGAATAGGCTACGAGCAGTACTTC
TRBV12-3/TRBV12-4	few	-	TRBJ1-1	CASRVYEGSTEAFF	TGTGCCAGCCGAGTTTATGAGGGGAGCACTGAAGCTTTCTTT
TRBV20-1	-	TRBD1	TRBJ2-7	CSARDTQSSRPRTGYEQYF	TGCAGTGCTAGAGATACCCAGAGCTCACGCCCTAGGACAGGGTACGAGCAGTACTTC
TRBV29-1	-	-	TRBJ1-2	CSVDFYGYTF	TGCAGCGTTGATTTCTATGGCTACACCTTC
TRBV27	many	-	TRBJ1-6	CASSLVHTGNSPLHF	TGTGCCAGCAGTCTGGTCCACACGGGTAATTCACCCCTCCACTTT
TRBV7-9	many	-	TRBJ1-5	CASSLAAGRGQGNQPQHF	TGTGCCAGCAGCTTAGCAGCGGGCCGGGGTCAGGGCAATCAGCCCCAGCATTTT
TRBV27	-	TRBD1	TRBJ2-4	CASSLNQGEAKNIQYF	TGTGCCAGCAGTTTAAATCAGGGGGAAGCCAAAAACATTCAGTACTTC
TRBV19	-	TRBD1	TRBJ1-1	CASTRTGASTEAFF	TGTGCCAGTACCCGGACAGGGGCGAGCACTGAAGCTTTCTTT
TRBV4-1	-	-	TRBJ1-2	CASSQEGEEGTDYGYNF	TGCGCCAGCAGCCAAGAGGGGGAAGAAGGGACGGACTATGGCTACAACTTC
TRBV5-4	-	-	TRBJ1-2	CASPSFGRRVGDGHTF	TGTGCCAGCCCGTCCTTCGGGCGGAGGGTCGGTGATGGCCACACCTTC
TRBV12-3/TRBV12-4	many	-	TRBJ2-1	CASSDGATPSLNEQFF	TGTGCCAGCAGTGACGGGGCTACTCCTTCCCTCAATGAGCAGTTCTTC
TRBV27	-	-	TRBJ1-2	CASSLSGAARGYTF	TGTGCCAGCAGTTTATCGGGGGCAGCTCGGGGCTACACCTTC
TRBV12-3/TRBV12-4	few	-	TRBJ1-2	CASSFEGDNYGYTF	TGTGCCAGCAGTTTCGAGGGGGATAACTATGGCTACACCTTC
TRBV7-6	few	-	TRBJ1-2	CASSLPGTLNYGYTF	TGTGCCAGCAGCTTACCAGGGACCCTAAACTATGGCTACACCTTC
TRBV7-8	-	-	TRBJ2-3	CVSSLVGTRTGSTDTQYF	TGTGTCAGCAGCTTAGTGGGGACACGAACAGGGAGCACAGATACGCAGTATTTT
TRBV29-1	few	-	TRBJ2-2	CSVERGQATGELFF	TGCAGCGTTGAACGGGGGCAGGCCACCGGGGAGCTGTTTTTT
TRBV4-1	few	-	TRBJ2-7	CASSQGPRNEQYF	TGCGCCAGCAGCCAAGGGCCGAGGAACGAGCAGTACTTC
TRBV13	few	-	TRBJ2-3	CASSLPGPGGVDTQYF	TGTGCCAGCAGCCTCCCGGGGCCCGGGGGAGTAGATACGCAGTATTTT